Each of the 3 T cell receptor beta chains below was sequenced from the same sample in a study of blood T cell repertoires in COVID-19. Method: immunoSEQ multiplex PCR; TCRdb's copy keeps in-frame clones and lacks some. The repertoire includes 30,000 to 45,000 clones, about nine tenths of them detected once, and under 8% sits in the top ten. What was sequenced was peripheral blood. These receptor sequences come from a human donor in a cohort sampled during active COVID-19.

J is TRBJ2-2 and V is TRBV11-2; 8 bases agree with TRBD2. CDR1 and CDR2 (germline): SGHAT, FQNNGV. J lost 4 bases, V lost 5 bases, and 3 bases had no gene match. The CDR3 loop spans 14 amino acids. The CDR3 here is CASSQRGGTGELFF. The CDR3 DNA is TGTGCCAGCAGCCAACGGGGGGGCACCGGGGAGCTGTTTTTT.

The chain is built from TRBV10-3 and TRBJ2-7; possibly TRBD2 for D (7 bases). Per the germline V gene, CDR1 is ENHRY and CDR2 is SYGVKD. The CDR3 runs to 14 residues. V shed 4 bases and J shed 1 base, with 11 bases lying between them. The CDR3, as DNA: TGTGCCATCAGTGCGGGGGGCCTATCCTACGAGCAGTACTTC. Translating gives CAISAGGLSYEQYF.

This clone was seen once. The CDR3 bases are TGTGCCAGCATGGGCGGGGACAGGGCTGGGGCCAACGTCCTGACTTTC. Translating gives CASMGGDRAGANVLTF. The chain recombines TRBV2 with TRBJ2-6, with TRBD1 matching 9 bases. The V gene end was trimmed by 7 bases and the J gene end by 2 bases; junction bases not matched to a gene: 6. The CDR3 runs to 16 residues. Germline V gene data show CDR1 as SNHLY and CDR2 as FYNNEI.